This T cell receptor (beta chain) is drawn from a study of T cell changes during pregnancy in multiple sclerosis. The V and J ends lost 1 base and 0 bases, in that order; junction bases with no gene match: 11. Per the germline V gene, CDR1 is MNHEY and CDR2 is SMNVEV (reference sequence). This CDR3 spans 19 amino acids. Assay: immunoSEQ multiplex PCR; the TCRdb copy retains only in-frame clones and omits some. The sample lists around 80,000 clones, around 92% occurring once. Material: peripheral blood, obtained before pregnancy. This TCR derives from a female donor with multiple sclerosis, enrolled in a pregnancy study. The chain links TRBV27 to TRBJ1-1; 10 bases are shared with TRBD1. The DNA for the CDR3 is TGTGCCAGCAGTTTATACGTCCCGACAGGGGGCCCCATGAACACTGAAGCTTTCTTT. Translating gives CASSLYVPTGGPMNTEAFF.